One sample yielded the 2 T cell receptor beta chains listed below, sequenced in a study of blood T cell repertoires in COVID-19. Sequencing used immunoSEQ multiplex PCR; TCRdb keeps in-frame clones, though not all of them. The repertoire holds over 300,000 clones, with 65% to 90% as singletons. Source material: peripheral blood. The receptors originated from a human donor in a cohort sampled during active COVID-19.

In this sample, this clone turned up once. This chain links TRBV6-5 with TRBJ1-1; 8 nucleotides match TRBD1. Germline V gene lookup returns CDR1 MNHEY and CDR2 SVGAGI. V dropped 6 bases and J dropped 3; count of bases not matched to a gene: 9. The CDR3 contains 15 residues. CDR3 loop: CASRRNTGGDTEAFF. In nucleotides, the CDR3 is TGTGCCAGCAGACGCAACACAGGGGGGGACACTGAAGCTTTCTTT.

V is TRBV2 and J is TRBJ1-3; D uncertain. This CDR3 is 16 amino acids long. Germline CDR1 SNHLY, CDR2 FYNNEI. The germline V and J ends were trimmed by 6 bases and 0 bases, with 15 bases remaining between them. CDR3 loop: CASSVQDFVSGNTIYF. The CDR3 DNA is TGTGCCAGCAGCGTTCAGGATTTCGTCTCTGGAAACACCATATATTTT.